Below are 22 T cell receptor beta chains sequenced from a single sample in a study of radiotherapy plus CTLA-4 blockade in lung cancer. Generated by immunoSEQ multiplex PCR, the TCRdb table keeps only in-frame clones and is missing some. The table includes roughly 120,000 clones, about four fifths detected once. Sequencing was performed on peripheral blood, taken from a patient treated with radiotherapy plus ipilimumab. These receptors were obtained from a human donor with non-small cell lung cancer who had a partial response to radiotherapy plus ipilimumab.

The chain combines TRBV6-5 with TRBJ2-7; D is perhaps TRBD2 (5 bases). There are 14 residues in the CDR3. Germline CDR1 MNHEY, CDR2 SVGAGI. V was cut by 4 bases and J by 1 base, with 11 bases left in between. CDR3 bases: TGTGCCAGCAGTTTCCGGGAATCTTCCTACGAGCAGTACGTC. Translated, it gives CASSFRESSYEQYV.

The chain uses TRBV15 and TRBJ2-6, with D uncertain. In germline, CDR1 is LNHNV, CDR2 YYDKDF (reference sequence). The CDR3 totals 15 residues. Trimming stripped 3 bases from V and 0 bases from J, with 6 bases between. The CDR3 DNA is TGTGCCACCAGCAGCCAGTTCTCTGGGGCCAACGTCCTGACTTTC. Translated: CATSSQFSGANVLTF.

The chain links TRBV28 to TRBJ1-1, with 7 positions matching TRBD1. The V gene end was trimmed by 7 bases and the J gene end by 1 base; junction bases not matched to a gene: 9. This CDR3 is built from 15 residues. The germline gives CDR1 MDHEN, CDR2 SYDVKM. Here the CDR3 DNA reads TGTGCCAGCAAATCGACAGGGTCCCCGAACACTGAAGCTTTCTTT. It encodes CASKSTGSPNTEAFF.

The V gene is TRBV4-1, the J gene TRBJ2-2; 9 bases align to TRBD2. The CDR3 runs to 14 residues. Germline V gene data show CDR1 as MGHRA and CDR2 as YSYEKL. V shed 6 bases and J 5 bases; nucleotides not matched to a gene: 4. Here the CDR3 DNA reads TGCGCCAGCAGGCGGGAGGGTGGGACCGGGGAGCTGTTTTTT. Its translation is CASRREGGTGELFF.

V gene TRBV7-6 combines with J gene TRBJ2-1, with unresolved D. The CDR3 has 15 residues. Trimming removed 1 base at V and 8 bases at J, with 15 bases between. Germline CDR1 and CDR2: SGHVS and FNYEAQ. CDR3 loop: CASSLVSEVFHEQFF. In DNA, the CDR3 is TGTGCCAGCAGCTTAGTGTCAGAAGTGTTCCATGAGCAGTTCTTC.

This clone was seen a single time. CDR3 sequence reads: CASSSPSSGRWSHEQYF. CDR3 coding DNA: TGTGCCAGCAGTTCCCCTAGTAGCGGGAGGTGGTCCCACGAGCAGTACTTC. This chain joins TRBV27 and TRBJ2-7; 10 bases are a match to TRBD2. Trimming cost V 4 bases and J 5 bases; bases outside gene matches: 14. Germline values: CDR1 MNHEY, CDR2 SMNVEV (reference sequence). The CDR3 runs to 17 residues.

The chain is built from TRBV27 and TRBJ1-5, with 8 bases matching TRBD1. V was clipped by 6 bases and J by 5 bases; unmatched bases: 9. The CDR3 consists of 15 residues. Germline V gene data show CDR1 as MNHEY and CDR2 as SMNVEV (reference sequence). This chain's CDR3 is CASRELQGVDQPQHF. The CDR3 bases are TGTGCCAGCAGGGAACTACAGGGGGTCGATCAGCCCCAGCATTTT.

This chain joins TRBV30 and TRBJ1-6, with a tentative D call TRBD1 (5 bases). V lost 2 bases and J 4 bases, leaving 9 bases between the germline ends. The CDR3 runs to 14 residues. The germline gives CDR1 GTSNPN, CDR2 SVGIG (reference sequence). Here the CDR3 DNA reads TGTGCCTGGAGTTTCGACAGATATAATTCACCCCTCCACTTT. Translating it yields CAWSFDRYNSPLHF.

The chain recombines TRBV5-6 with TRBJ2-6, with D hard to call. The CDR3 consists of 16 residues. V lost 4 bases and J 0 bases, leaving 11 bases between the germline ends. CDR1 SGHDT and CDR2 YYEEEE come from the germline V gene. The CDR3 is CASSRVASSGANVLTF. Here the CDR3 DNA reads TGTGCCAGCAGCCGGGTAGCCAGCTCTGGGGCCAACGTCCTGACTTTC. The full variable domain, in which reference TRBV5-6 and TRBJ2-6 provide the parts outside the CDR3, is DAGVTQSPTHLIKTRGQQVTLRCSPKSGHDTVSWYQQALGQGPQFIFQYYEEEERQRGNFPDRFSGHQFPNYSSELNVNALLLGDSALYLCASSRVASSGANVLTFGAGSRLTVL.

This clone was recorded once. The V and J genes are TRBV6-5 and TRBJ1-3; the D gene is possibly TRBD1 (5 bases). Germline CDR1 and CDR2: MNHEY and SVGAGI. The V end was cut by 11 bases, the J end by 0 bases, with 11 bases between. This CDR3 contains 13 residues. In nucleotides, the CDR3 is TGTGCCGGGGGGGGGAGCTCTGGAAACACCATATATTTT. Translated, it gives CAGGGSSGNTIYF.

This sequence joins TRBV7-3 and TRBJ1-2; tentative D call: TRBD1 (5 bases). The length of the CDR3 is 15 residues. The germline V gene has CDR1 SGHTA and CDR2 FQGTGA. V was cut by 5 bases and J by 4 bases, with 17 bases left in between. The CDR3 sequence is CASSPWGEASYGYTF. CDR3 nucleotides: TGTGCCAGCAGCCCCTGGGGGGAAGCTAGCTATGGCTACACCTTC.

This clone is classed as medium-sized (0.01 to 0.1%). The chain is built from TRBV5-6 and TRBJ2-5, with 14 bases identical to TRBD2. After removal of 5 bases from V and 3 bases from J, the junction contained 3 bases not matched to a gene. The CDR3 runs to 15 residues. Germline V gives CDR1 SGHDT, CDR2 YYEEEE. This chain's CDR3 is CASRGLAGAEETQYF. For the CDR3, the DNA is TGTGCCAGCAGGGGACTAGCGGGAGCTGAAGAGACCCAGTACTTC.

CDR3 region: CASSQAGGSNTGELFF. The CDR3 bases are TGTGCCAGCAGCCAAGCGGGGGGCTCGAACACCGGGGAGCTGTTTTTT. This rearrangement joins TRBV14 to TRBJ2-2, with D possibly TRBD2 on 7 matching bases. The V gene lost 1 base and the J gene lost 0 bases, with 9 bases spanning the gap. This CDR3 spans 16 amino acids. CDR1 and CDR2 (germline): SGHDN, FVKESK. Using reference TRBV14 and TRBJ2-2 for the parts outside the CDR3, the full variable domain is EAGVTQFPSHSVIEKGQTVTLRCDPISGHDNLYWYRRVMGKEIKFLLHFVKESKQDESGMPNNRFLAERTGGTYSTLKVQPAELEDSGVYFCASSQAGGSNTGELFFGEGSRLTVL.

The chain recombines TRBV18 with TRBJ1-5; no clear D gene. CDR1 and CDR2 from the germline V gene are KGHSH and LQKENI. V lost 8 bases, J lost 2 bases, and 10 bases lay in between. The CDR3 loop spans 13 amino acids. In DNA, the CDR3 is TGTGCCAGCGGATGGGGAGGCAATCAGCCCCAGCATTTT. This gives the protein CASGWGGNQPQHF.

The V gene is TRBV28, the J gene TRBJ1-5; TRBD1 matches 9 bases. The J segment lost 4 bases and the V segment lost 4 bases, leaving 5 bases of the junction unmatched. This CDR3 spans 15 amino acids. The germline gives CDR1 MDHEN, CDR2 SYDVKM. CDR3 coding DNA: TGTGCCAGCAGTTCGGGGGGGACAGGGAATCAGCCCCAGCATTTT. Translation: CASSSGGTGNQPQHF.

The gene calls are TRBV27 and TRBJ1-1, with a possible D match to TRBD1 (6 bases). This CDR3 spans 14 amino acids. Germline CDR1 and CDR2: MNHEY and SMNVEV (reference sequence). Trimming removed 5 bases at V and 2 bases at J, with 12 bases between. CDR3 sequence (DNA): TGTGCCAGCAGTGCGTTACAGGGCAACACTGAAGCTTTCTTT. Its translation is CASSALQGNTEAFF.

V usage is TRBV19 and J usage is TRBJ1-1; 7 nucleotides agree with TRBD1. The CDR3 totals 14 residues. Trimming removed 6 bases from V and 1 base from J; junction bases left unmatched: 5. CDR1 is LNHDA and CDR2 is SQIVND in the germline V gene (reference sequence). The CDR3 here is CASSSQGGNTEAFF. For the CDR3, the DNA is TGTGCCAGTAGCAGCCAGGGGGGGAACACTGAAGCTTTCTTT.

V usage is TRBV5-1 and J usage is TRBJ2-3; 10 positions agree with TRBD2. The CDR3 sequence is 18 residues long. The germline V gene encodes CDR1 SGHRS and CDR2 YFSETQ. The ends lost 7 bases at V and 0 bases at J; junction bases unmatched: 14. CDR3 in DNA: TGCGCCAGCCGAAGAACCGGGACTAGCGTACCTAGCACAGATACGCAGTATTTT. Translation: CASRRTGTSVPSTDTQYF. Combining the CDR3 with reference TRBV5-1 and TRBJ2-3 gives the whole variable domain KAGVTQTPRYLIKTRGQQVTLSCSPISGHRSVSWYQQTPGQGLQFLFEYFSETQRNKGNFPGRFSGRQFSNSRSEMNVSTLELGDSALYLCASRRTGTSVPSTDTQYFGPGTRLTVL.

This clone has a count of ten or more. This chain links TRBV6-4 with TRBJ1-5; D is uncertain. Trimming shortened V by 4 bases and J by 3 bases, and 7 bases separated the two germline ends. Germline V gene data show CDR1 as MRHNA and CDR2 as SNTAGT. The CDR3 is 13 amino acids. The CDR3 DNA reads TGTGCCAGCAGTGTCAGCGACAATCAGCCCCAGCATTTT. Residues: CASSVSDNQPQHF.

V gene TRBV10-1 combines with J gene TRBJ2-5; D is perhaps TRBD2 (5 bases). The CDR3 spans 15 residues. The germline gives CDR1 WNHNN, CDR2 SYGVQD (reference sequence). Deletions cut 6 bases from V and 1 base from J, with 15 bases between. The CDR3, as DNA: TGCGCCAGCAGGACCCGGGAAGGAGGCCAAGAGACCCAGTACTTC. Protein product: CASRTREGGQETQYF.

The table lists this clone with a few counts. The gene calls are TRBV30 and TRBJ1-2; 11 nucleotides match TRBD1. Germline V gives CDR1 GTSNPN, CDR2 SVGIG (reference sequence). The CDR3 consists of 15 residues. Trimming at V came to 2 bases and at J to 4 bases, leaving 6 bases not matched to a gene. The CDR3 spells CAWSFWTGGSYGYTF. CDR3 DNA: TGTGCCTGGAGTTTCTGGACAGGGGGCAGCTATGGCTACACCTTC.

CDR3 bases: TGTGCCAGCACCCTCTGGGGGGGCGAAGGAAACACCATATATTTT. Translated, it gives CASTLWGGEGNTIYF. V usage is TRBV6-1 and J usage is TRBJ1-3; tentative D call: TRBD1 (6 bases). Deletions cut 7 bases from V and 4 bases from J, with 17 bases between. CDR3 length equals 15 residues. The V gene's germline CDR1 is MNHNS and CDR2 SASEGT.